The 17 T cell receptor beta chains given below trace back to one sample, sequenced in a study of shared clonotypes between healthy human individuals. Profiled with immunoSEQ multiplex PCR; TCRdb holds only in-frame clones, not every one. Among 2 million to 2.5 million clones listed, 90% to 96% were seen once. Sequenced sample: naive CD4+ T cells sorted from blood. Regarding subset: CD45RA+ positively selected. All receptors derive from a man aged 18-30 years in good health.

V gene TRBV4-2 combines with J gene TRBJ2-3; TRBD2 agrees at 8 bases. From germline, CDR1 is LGHNA and CDR2 YNFKEQ. The CDR3 totals 13 residues. The ends lost 1 base at V and 6 bases at J; junction bases unmatched: 0. Here the CDR3 DNA reads TGTGCCAGCAGCCAAGGGACTAGCGATACGCAGTATTTT. Translated, it gives CASSQGTSDTQYF.

The V gene is TRBV27, the J gene TRBJ1-2; no clear D. Germline assignment: CDR1 MNHEY and CDR2 SMNVEV (reference sequence). The V end was cut by 7 bases, the J end by 8 bases, with 11 bases between. The CDR3 has 11 residues. This CDR3 is CASTPREGYTF. CDR3 DNA sequence: TGTGCCAGCACCCCTAGAGAAGGCTACACCTTC.

V gene TRBV10-2 combines with J gene TRBJ1-1, with a weak D call TRBD1 (6 bases). V was trimmed by 2 bases and J by 11 bases, leaving 27 bases between them. The CDR3 contains 17 residues. Germline CDR1 and CDR2: WSHSY and SAAADI. DNA for the CDR3: TGCGCCAGCAGTGAGGGTGGTTTACGAACAGGGCCGGGGGAGGCTTTCTTT. Translated: CASSEGGLRTGPGEAFF.

V usage is TRBV5-1 and J usage is TRBJ1-3, with D possibly TRBD1 on 5 matching bases. V was clipped by 0 bases and J by 2 bases, with 12 bases between them. This CDR3 is 16 amino acids long. CDR1 and CDR2 (germline): SGHRS, YFSETQ. This CDR3 reads CASSLAAGLTGNTIYF. CDR3 DNA: TGCGCCAGCAGCTTGGCCGCGGGGCTAACTGGAAACACCATATATTTT.

The genes are TRBV7-8 and TRBJ2-5, with a tentative D call TRBD1 (5 bases). The CDR3 has 15 residues. Trimming removed 5 bases from V and 5 bases from J, with 18 bases in between. The V gene's germline CDR1 is SGHVS and CDR2 FQNEAQ. The CDR3 DNA follows: TGTGCCAGCAGCCATTCCGCAGGGCTGGTGGAGACCCAGTACTTC. This encodes CASSHSAGLVETQYF.

The V call is TRBV2, the J call TRBJ2-7; no firm D call. Trimming shortened V by 6 bases and J by 3 bases, and 9 bases separated the two germline ends. The CDR3 spans 12 residues. Germline V gives CDR1 SNHLY, CDR2 FYNNEI. The CDR3 DNA sequence: TGTGCCAGCAGGGGTAACATCTACGAGCAGTACTTC. Amino acids: CASRGNIYEQYF. The full variable domain, rest sourced from reference TRBV2 and TRBJ2-7, is EPEVTQTPSHQVTQMGQEVILRCVPISNHLYFYWYRQILGQKVEFLVSFYNNEISEKSEIFDDQFSVERPDGSNFTLKIRSTKLEDSAMYFCASRGNIYEQYFGPGTRLTVT.

This chain connects TRBV19 to TRBJ2-7; possible D gene TRBD2, 7 bases. The germline gives CDR1 LNHDA, CDR2 SQIVND (reference sequence). The CDR3 runs to 15 residues. The germline V and J ends were trimmed by 6 bases and 3 bases, with 18 bases remaining between them. In DNA, the CDR3 is TGTGCCAGTAGCGACGGGGGGCAGGGGAGCTACGAGCAGTACTTC. Translation: CASSDGGQGSYEQYF. Complete variable domain (other parts from reference TRBV19 and TRBJ2-7): DGGITQSPKYLFRKEGQNVTLSCEQNLNHDAMYWYRQDPGQGLRLIYYSQIVNDFQKGDIAEGYSVSREKKESFPLTVTSAQKNPTAFYLCASSDGGQGSYEQYFGPGTRLTVT.

The J gene is TRBJ2-7, the V gene TRBV27; 10 bases line up with TRBD1. V shed 5 bases and J 1 base; nucleotides not matched to a gene: 5. Germline CDR1 MNHEY, CDR2 SMNVEV (reference sequence). The CDR3 is made up of 15 amino acids. The CDR3 nucleotides are TGTGCCAGCAGTCGTAGGGACAGGGGTTCCTACGAGCAGTACTTC. Its protein is CASSRRDRGSYEQYF.

This rearrangement joins TRBV7-9 to TRBJ2-7, with a weak D call TRBD2 (6 bases). The germline V and J ends were trimmed by 2 bases and 5 bases, with 13 bases remaining between them. This CDR3 spans 14 amino acids. Germline-derived CDR1 and CDR2 are SEHNR and FQNEAQ (reference sequence). CDR3 sequence: CASSLQDPGDEQYF. CDR3 coding DNA: TGTGCCAGCAGCTTACAGGACCCGGGGGACGAGCAGTACTTC.

The CDR3 nucleotides read TGCGCCAGCAGCTTGGGTGGGACAGGGGCCAATTCACCCCTCCACTTT. Translating gives CASSLGGTGANSPLHF. The chain uses TRBV5-1 and TRBJ1-6; 10 bases map to TRBD1. The CDR3 covers 16 residues. J gave up 7 bases and V 0 bases, and 4 bases lay outside the gene matches. Per the germline V gene, CDR1 is SGHRS and CDR2 is YFSETQ.

The chain uses TRBV30 and TRBJ1-5, with 7 bases fitting TRBD1. The CDR3 spans 13 residues. Trimming cost V 3 bases and J 5 bases; bases outside gene matches: 4. Germline CDR1 reads GTSNPN; CDR2 reads SVGIG (reference sequence). Written as DNA, the CDR3 is TGTGCCTGGAGCGGGACAGCGGATCAGCCCCAGCATTTT. Its translation is CAWSGTADQPQHF.

The CDR3 DNA reads TGCGCCAGCAGCTTGGGCAGGGCCATAGATACGCAGTATTTT. Encoded protein: CASSLGRAIDTQYF. The chain links TRBV5-1 to TRBJ2-3; tentatively, D is TRBD1 (5 bases). Germline V lookup: CDR1 SGHRS, CDR2 YFSETQ. This CDR3 comprises 14 residues. V was cut by 0 bases and J by 5 bases, with 10 bases left in between.

This chain links TRBV18 with TRBJ2-2, with D perhaps TRBD1 or TRBD2 (5 bases each). The V gene's germline CDR1 is KGHSH and CDR2 LQKENI. CDR3 length: 13 residues. V was shortened by 2 bases and J by 6 bases, with 7 bases between the two germline ends. This CDR3 reads CASSPGTAGELFF. The CDR3 region has the DNA TGTGCCAGCTCACCAGGGACGGCCGGGGAGCTGTTTTTT.

This chain joins TRBV9 and TRBJ1-3; 8 nucleotides agree with TRBD1. The CDR3 is 16 residues long. Trimming removed 3 bases from V and 5 bases from J; junction bases left unmatched: 10. The germline gives CDR1 SGDLS, CDR2 YYNGEE. The CDR3 DNA sequence: TGTGCCAGCAGCGGCACCCGGGACAGGAGCCGAAACACCATATATTTT. Translation: CASSGTRDRSRNTIYF. The entire variable domain, with the rest obtained from reference TRBV9 and TRBJ1-3, is as follows: DSGVTQTPKHLITATGQRVTLRCSPRSGDLSVYWYQQSLDQGLQFLIQYYNGEERAKGNILERFSAQQFPDLHSELNLSSLELGDSALYFCASSGTRDRSRNTIYFGEGSWLTVV.

The V and J genes are TRBV2 and TRBJ2-5; the D call may be TRBD1 or TRBD2 (5 bases each). There are 15 residues in the CDR3. CDR1 and CDR2 from the germline V gene are SNHLY and FYNNEI. The ends were cut back, 4 bases at V and 4 bases at J, with 16 bases in the middle. The CDR3 here is CASSVGTEYRETQYF. In DNA form, the CDR3 reads TGTGCCAGCAGTGTGGGGACCGAGTACCGAGAGACCCAGTACTTC. Looking up the rest from reference TRBV2 and TRBJ2-5 gives the full variable domain: EPEVTQTPSHQVTQMGQEVILRCVPISNHLYFYWYRQILGQKVEFLVSFYNNEISEKSEIFDDQFSVERPDGSNFTLKIRSTKLEDSAMYFCASSVGTEYRETQYFGPGTRLLVL.

The chain is built from TRBV27 and TRBJ2-1, with TRBD1 identical over 10 bases. Germline loops: CDR1 MNHEY, CDR2 SMNVEV (reference sequence). CDR3 length: 16 amino acids. The ends lost 5 bases at V and 3 bases at J; junction bases unmatched: 7. CDR3 nucleotides: TGTGCCAGCAGTCCTCCCGGGACAGGGGTCTACAATGAGCAGTTCTTC. Residues: CASSPPGTGVYNEQFF.

J is TRBJ2-7 and V is TRBV5-1, with TRBD2 matching over 10 bases. The length of the CDR3 is 20 residues. CDR1 is SGHRS, CDR2 YFSETQ, per germline. With V trimmed by 2 bases and J by 1 base, 18 bases remained unmatched. The CDR3, as DNA: TGCGCCAGCAGCTTAAACCCGCCTAGCGGGAGCAGGAGCATATCCTACGAGCAGTACTTC. It codes for CASSLNPPSGSRSISYEQYF.